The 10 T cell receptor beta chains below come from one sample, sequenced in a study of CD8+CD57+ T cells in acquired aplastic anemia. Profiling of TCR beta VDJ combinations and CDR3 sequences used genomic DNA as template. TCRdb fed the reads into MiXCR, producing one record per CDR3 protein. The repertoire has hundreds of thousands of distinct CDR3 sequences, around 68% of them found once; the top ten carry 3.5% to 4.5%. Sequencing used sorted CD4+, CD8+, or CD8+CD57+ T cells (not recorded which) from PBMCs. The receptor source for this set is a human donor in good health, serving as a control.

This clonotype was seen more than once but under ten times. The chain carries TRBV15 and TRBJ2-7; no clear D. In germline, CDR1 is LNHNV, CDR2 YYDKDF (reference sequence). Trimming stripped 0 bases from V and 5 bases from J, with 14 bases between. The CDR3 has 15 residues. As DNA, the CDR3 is TGTGCCACCAGCAGAGATCGCGTAGTAGTAGACGAGCAGTACTTC. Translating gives CATSRDRVVVDEQYF.

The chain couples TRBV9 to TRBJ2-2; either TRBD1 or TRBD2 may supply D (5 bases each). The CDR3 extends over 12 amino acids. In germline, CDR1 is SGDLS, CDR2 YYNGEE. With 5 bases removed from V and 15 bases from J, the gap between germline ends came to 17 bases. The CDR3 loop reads CASSSQGVGVFF. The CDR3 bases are TGTGCCAGCAGTTCACAAGGCGTGGGGGTGTTTTTT. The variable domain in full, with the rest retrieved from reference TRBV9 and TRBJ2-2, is DSGVTQTPKHLITATGQRVTLRCSPRSGDLSVYWYQQSLDQGLQFLIQYYNGEERAKGNILERFSAQQFPDLHSELNLSSLELGDSALYFCASSSQGVGVFFGEGSRLTVL.

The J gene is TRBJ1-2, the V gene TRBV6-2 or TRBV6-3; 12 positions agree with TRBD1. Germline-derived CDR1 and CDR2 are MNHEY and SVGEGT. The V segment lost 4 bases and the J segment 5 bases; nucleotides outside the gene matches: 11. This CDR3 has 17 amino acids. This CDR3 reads CASSSKKGGQGAYGYTF. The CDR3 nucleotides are TGTGCCAGCAGTTCGAAGAAAGGGGGACAGGGGGCATATGGCTACACCTTC.

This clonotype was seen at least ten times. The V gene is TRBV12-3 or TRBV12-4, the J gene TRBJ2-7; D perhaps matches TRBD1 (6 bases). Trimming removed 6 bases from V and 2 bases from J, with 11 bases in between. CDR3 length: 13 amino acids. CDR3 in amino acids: CASSRQAPYEQYF. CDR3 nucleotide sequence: TGTGCCAGCAGCCGACAGGCGCCCTACGAGCAGTACTTC.

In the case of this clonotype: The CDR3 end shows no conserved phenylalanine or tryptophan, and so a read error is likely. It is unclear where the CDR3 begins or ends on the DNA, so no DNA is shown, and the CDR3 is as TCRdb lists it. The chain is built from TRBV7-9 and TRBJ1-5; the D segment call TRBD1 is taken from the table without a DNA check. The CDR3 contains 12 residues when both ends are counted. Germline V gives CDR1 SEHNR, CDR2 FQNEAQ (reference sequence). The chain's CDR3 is CASSLLLDTITI.

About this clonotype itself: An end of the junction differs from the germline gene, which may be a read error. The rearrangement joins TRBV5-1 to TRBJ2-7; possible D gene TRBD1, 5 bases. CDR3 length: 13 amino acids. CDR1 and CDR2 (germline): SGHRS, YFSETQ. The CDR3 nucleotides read TGTGCCAGCAGCCTTGGACATACCCGCGAGCAGTACTTC. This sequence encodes CASSLGHTREQYF.

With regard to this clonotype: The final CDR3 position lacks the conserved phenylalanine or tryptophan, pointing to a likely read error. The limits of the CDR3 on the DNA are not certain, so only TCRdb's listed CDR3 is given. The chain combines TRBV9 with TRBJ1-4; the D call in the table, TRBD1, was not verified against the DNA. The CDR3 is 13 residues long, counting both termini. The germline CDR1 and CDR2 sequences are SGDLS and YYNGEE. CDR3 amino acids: CASSVGTSEGASV.

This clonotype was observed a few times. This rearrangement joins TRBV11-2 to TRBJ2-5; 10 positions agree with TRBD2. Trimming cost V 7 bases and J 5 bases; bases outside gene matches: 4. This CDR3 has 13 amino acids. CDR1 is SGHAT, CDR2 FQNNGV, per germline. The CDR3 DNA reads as TGTGCCAGCAACCTGGGACTAGCGGAGACCCAGTACTTC. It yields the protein CASNLGLAETQYF.

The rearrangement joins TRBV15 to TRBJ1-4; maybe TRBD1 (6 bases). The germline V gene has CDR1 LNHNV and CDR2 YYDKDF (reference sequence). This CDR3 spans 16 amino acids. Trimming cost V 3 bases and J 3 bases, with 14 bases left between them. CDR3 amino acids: CATSSLGGEPNEKLFF. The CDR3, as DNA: TGTGCCACCAGCAGCTTAGGGGGAGAGCCTAATGAAAAACTGTTTTTT.

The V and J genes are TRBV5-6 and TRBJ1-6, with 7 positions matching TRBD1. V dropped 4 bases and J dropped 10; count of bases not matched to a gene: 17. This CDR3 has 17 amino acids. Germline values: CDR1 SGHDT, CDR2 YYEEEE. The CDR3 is CASSPPGRQGTGSPLHF. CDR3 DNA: TGTGCCAGCAGCCCTCCCGGGAGACAGGGAACGGGGTCACCCCTCCACTTT.